This TCR beta chain is from a study of post-analysis software for immune sequencing data (dated by TCRdb to the mid-2010s). Broadly, across the study: Relapsing-remitting, secondary progressive and progressive-relapsing multiple sclerosis were recorded as disease courses, and subtype annotation was lacking for some patients. A subset of samples was prepared in parallel using single-end sample barcoding, then pooled and co-amplified after Illumina adapter ligation. The multiple sclerosis patient repertoires were compared with more than 9 previously published healthy control repertoires from donors aged about 6 to 26 years.

CDR1 SGHRS and CDR2 YFSETQ are derived from the germline V gene. The junction shows trimming of 4 bases on V and 4 bases on J, plus 15 bases between the germline ends. From the cysteine up to the phenylalanine, the CDR3 has a length of 14 residues. The CDR3 DNA has 42 bases and is translated from base 1. Overall results and qualifications from the work: The control group was slightly older than the multiple sclerosis patient group. Patients showed significantly higher frequencies than controls for 4 or 5 TRBV segments, among them TRBV5-6, TRBV5-1 and TRBV20-1. Compared with controls, multiple sclerosis patients had significantly lower normalized Chao1 diversity, a finding suggesting substantial peripheral T-cell clonal expansion. Strong co-clustering of samples prepared in the same batch was shown by direct clustering with F measure, prompting a batch-effect correction.

TCR beta repertoires were profiled from peripheral blood of 10 to 15 young patients with multiple sclerosis to demonstrate the VDJtools post-analysis software. The multiple sclerosis patients were children and adolescents between roughly 6 and 16 years of age. The library was built by means of PCR. The sequencer was an Illumina HiSeq 2500. To reduce PCR and sequencing biases, unique molecular identifiers were built into the TCR beta cDNA libraries. Approximately 500,000 cDNA molecules were obtained for every 1 to 10 million input T cells, so each molecule roughly corresponded to one T cell. The same protocol used for the earlier healthy control dataset was applied to prepare and sequence the patient libraries. Samples belonging to the same batch were prepared together, multiplexed and sequenced on a shared HiSeq lane. As for the original processing: MIGEC was used to process the raw barcoded reads, and molecular identifier groups with only a single read were discarded before consensus assembly and CDR3 extraction. Clonotype tables were post-analysed with VDJtools, normalizing diversity by down-sampling all datasets to the smallest sample size. In repertoire overlap clustering, CDR3 amino acid sequences, but not nucleotide sequences, were matched to correct batch-related cross-sample contamination. The public reads were quality trimmed at Q25 with fastp and then assembled into clones with MiXCR by TCRdb, keeping productive beta chains. Every entry covers one CDR3 protein and lists the most common genes and DNA from its rows. The V and J calls and clone size are TCRdb's, not the authors'. Across this sample there are hundreds of thousands of distinct CDR3 sequences, with roughly 27% seen only once. The ten largest account for roughly 0.54% of the sample.

A word on this clonotype: Its antigen is not yet known. No base quality information exists; no much larger clone differs at one position.

Here the chain combines TRBV5-1 and TRBJ2-7; the D gene is unclear. The sequence came from a girl between 5 and 17 years old with multiple sclerosis. The sample consisted of blood. CDR3 sequence: CASSPGSTWYEQYF. The nucleotides read TGCGCCAGCAGCCCTGGGTCCACCTGGTACGAGCAGTACTTC.